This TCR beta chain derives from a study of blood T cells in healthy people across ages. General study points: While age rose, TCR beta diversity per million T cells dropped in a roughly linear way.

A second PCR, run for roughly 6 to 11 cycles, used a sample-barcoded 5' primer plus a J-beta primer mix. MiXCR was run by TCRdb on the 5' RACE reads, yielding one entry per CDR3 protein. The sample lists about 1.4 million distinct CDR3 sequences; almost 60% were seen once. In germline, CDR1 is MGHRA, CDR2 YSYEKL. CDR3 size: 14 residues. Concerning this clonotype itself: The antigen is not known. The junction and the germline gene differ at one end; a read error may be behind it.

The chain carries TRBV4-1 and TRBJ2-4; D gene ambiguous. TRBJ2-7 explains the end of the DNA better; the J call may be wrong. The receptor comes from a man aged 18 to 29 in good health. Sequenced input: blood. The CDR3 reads CAGSQAPVSYEQYF. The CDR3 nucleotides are TGCGCCGGCAGCCAAGCTCCAGTTAGCTACGAGCAGTACTTC.